What follows are 11 T cell receptor beta chains derived from one specimen sequenced in a study of identical twins. TCRdb re-called the 5' RACE reads with MiXCR, one entry per CDR3 protein. In the table there are roughly 220,000 distinct CDR3 sequences, 6% to 7% of which are singletons. The same data also went into a second study, on T cells expressing NK-cell markers.

Source material: CD8+ T cells sorted from blood. These TCRs come from a woman between 18 and 29 years old in good health.

The V and J genes are TRBV7-6 and TRBJ2-1, with D possibly being TRBD1 (5 bases). This CDR3 region has 13 residues. The V end was cut by 3 bases, the J end by 9 bases, with 12 bases between. Per germline, CDR1 SGHVS and CDR2 FNYEAQ. CDR3 DNA sequence: TGTGCCAGCAGCTTTTCGCTAGGGGTTGAGCAGTTCTTC. It yields the protein CASSFSLGVEQFF. Combining the CDR3 with reference TRBV7-6 and TRBJ2-1 gives the whole variable domain GAGVSQSPRYKVTKRGQDVALRCDPISGHVSLYWYRQALGQGPEFLTYFNYEAQQDKSGLPNDRFSAERPEGSISTLTIQRTEQRDSAMYRCASSFSLGVEQFFGPGTRLTVL.

This chain links TRBV4-1 with TRBJ2-2; 12 nucleotides agree with TRBD2. The trim removed 3 bases at V and 5 bases at J, leaving 4 bases unmatched. CDR3 length: 16 residues. Germline V gene data show CDR1 as MGHRA and CDR2 as YSYEKL. The CDR3 DNA reads TGCGCCAGCAGCCAGCTAGCGGGGGGGAGTACCGGGGAGCTGTTTTTT. Translating gives CASSQLAGGSTGELFF.

Many counts were recorded for this clonotype. The rearrangement uses TRBV20-1 and TRBJ2-1; the D gene is possibly TRBD1 (6 bases). V lost 1 base to trimming and J lost 7 bases, with 14 bases between them. Germline loops: CDR1 DFQATT, CDR2 SNEGSKA (reference sequence). This CDR3 comprises 14 residues. CDR3 sequence (DNA): TGCAGTGCTAGAGCCCCCCAGGGGCTGAATGAGCAGTTCTTC. Translated, it gives CSARAPQGLNEQFF.

This chain uses TRBV7-2 with TRBJ2-2; possible D gene TRBD2, 6 bases. This CDR3 is 16 amino acids long. Trimming pared 1 base from V and 6 bases from J, leaving 15 bases between. Germline CDR1 reads SGHTA; CDR2 reads FQGNSA. The CDR3 DNA reads as TGTGCCAGCAGCTTAGTTGGGCGGGACGGTGCCGGGGAGCTGTTTTTT. This sequence encodes CASSLVGRDGAGELFF.

The gene calls are TRBV5-1 and TRBJ2-3, with D hard to call. CDR1 is SGHRS, CDR2 YFSETQ, per germline. V was shortened by 1 base and J by 6 bases, with 12 bases between the two germline ends. CDR3 length equals 14 residues. DNA for the CDR3: TGCGCCAGCAGCTTGAGGAGCCAAAGGGATACGCAGTATTTT. The encoded protein is CASSLRSQRDTQYF.

The sample holds a few counts of this clonotype. The chain combines TRBV12-3 or TRBV12-4 with TRBJ2-1; no definite D call. This CDR3 has 13 amino acids. The germline V and J ends were trimmed by 6 bases and 3 bases, with 9 bases remaining between them. The CDR3 nucleotides read TGTGCCAGCAGCGAAAATGTCTACAATGAGCAGTTCTTC. Its protein product is CASSENVYNEQFF.

The sample holds many counts of this clonotype. V usage is TRBV12-5 and J usage is TRBJ2-1; 10 nucleotides align to TRBD2. V lost 4 bases, J lost 3 bases, and 3 bases stayed unmatched. The CDR3 loop spans 15 amino acids. The germline CDR1 and CDR2 sequences are LGHNT and FRNRAP. CDR3 sequence reads: CASGSGLAVYNEQFF. The CDR3 DNA sequence: TGTGCTAGTGGTTCCGGACTAGCGGTCTACAATGAGCAGTTCTTC.

This clonotype was observed many times. This chain's CDR3 is CASSRGSGSYEQYF. DNA for the CDR3: TGTGCCAGCAGCCGGGGGTCGGGCTCCTACGAGCAGTACTTC. The chain links TRBV5-6 to TRBJ2-7; D is perhaps TRBD2 (6 bases). This CDR3 is built from 14 residues. Germline lookup yields CDR1 SGHDT and CDR2 YYEEEE. The germline V and J ends were trimmed by 4 bases and 0 bases, with 11 bases remaining between them.

This clonotype occurred a few times. The CDR3 nucleotides are TGTGCCAGCAGTTACTTGGACATGAACACTGAAGCTTTCTTT. It is translated as CASSYLDMNTEAFF. The V and J genes are TRBV6-5 and TRBJ1-1; D is possibly TRBD1 (5 bases). The CDR3 totals 14 residues. From germline, CDR1 is MNHEY and CDR2 SVGAGI. V was shortened by 1 base and J by 0 bases, with 6 bases between the two germline ends.

The rearrangement uses TRBV13 and TRBJ2-5, with a tentative D call TRBD1 (7 bases). V lost 5 bases, J lost 5 bases, and 21 bases lay in between. Looked up from germline, CDR1 is PRHDT and CDR2 is FYEKMQ (reference sequence). The CDR3 totals 16 residues. CDR3 protein: CASSPEQGRIGETQYF. The CDR3 coding sequence is TGTGCCAGCAGCCCGGAACAGGGGAGGATTGGGGAGACCCAGTACTTC.

The gene calls are TRBV7-9 and TRBJ2-2; D unclear. The CDR3 runs 15 residues. CDR1 and CDR2 from the germline V gene are SEHNR and FQNEAQ (reference sequence). The V end was cut by 5 bases, the J end by 1 base, with 11 bases between. The CDR3 DNA reads TGTGCCAGCAGCCCTACTACCGAGAACACCGGGGAGCTGTTTTTT. As protein: CASSPTTENTGELFF.